This T cell receptor (beta chain) was profiled in a study of T cell responses to AZD1222 COVID-19 vaccine. Study findings and constraints: The donors showed a predominance of white British ancestry and of females, with possible underestimation of clonal diversity.

The repertoire was sequenced with immunoSEQ multiplex PCR; TCRdb's copy has only in-frame clones and lacks some. Found here are some 150,000 clones, about 85% of them singletons; the top ten hold about 7%. Of note for this clone: The antigen is undetermined.

The sequences come from peripheral blood, collected after recovery from COVID-19. The source of this sequence is an adult who had recovered from COVID-19.

As DNA, the CDR3 is TGTGCCAGCAGCGTACGTAGTAAGGGCGAACCCCTCCACTTT. Residues: CASSVRSKGEPLHF. The chain joins TRBV9 to TRBJ1-6; D gene uncertain. V lost 1 base to trimming and J lost 12 bases, with 14 bases between them. Germline CDR1 SGDLS, CDR2 YYNGEE. The CDR3 has 14 residues.